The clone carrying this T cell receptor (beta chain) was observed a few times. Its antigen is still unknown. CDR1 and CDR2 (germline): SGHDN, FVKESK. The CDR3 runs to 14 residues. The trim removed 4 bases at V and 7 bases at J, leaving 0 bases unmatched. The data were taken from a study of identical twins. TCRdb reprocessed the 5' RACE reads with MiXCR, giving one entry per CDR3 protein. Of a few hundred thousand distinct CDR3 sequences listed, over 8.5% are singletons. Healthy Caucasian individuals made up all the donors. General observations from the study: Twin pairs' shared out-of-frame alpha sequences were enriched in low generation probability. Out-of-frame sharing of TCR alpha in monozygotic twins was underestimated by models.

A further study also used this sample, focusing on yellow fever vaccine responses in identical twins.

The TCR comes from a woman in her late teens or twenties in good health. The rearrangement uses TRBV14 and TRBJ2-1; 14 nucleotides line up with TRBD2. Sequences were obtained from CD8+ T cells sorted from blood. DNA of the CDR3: TGTGCCAGCAGCCGGACTAGCGGGAGGAATGAGCAGTTCTTC. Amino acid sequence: CASSRTSGRNEQFF. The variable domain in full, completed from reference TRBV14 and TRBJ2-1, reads EAGVTQFPSHSVIEKGQTVTLRCDPISGHDNLYWYRRVMGKEIKFLLHFVKESKQDESGMPNNRFLAERTGGTYSTLKVQPAELEDSGVYFCASSRTSGRNEQFFGPGTRLTVL.